This T cell receptor (beta chain) was sequenced for a study of cytomegalovirus exposure and HLA in healthy donors. The PCR used 60 Vbeta and 13 Jbeta primers. TCRdb keeps only in-frame clones here, not all; method: immunoSEQ multiplex PCR. Among around 200,000 clones, just over 75% were seen once, and the ten largest hold 2% to 2.5%. The V and J ends lost 5 bases and 1 base, in that order; junction bases with no gene match: 12. The length of the CDR3 is 17 residues. Looked up from germline, CDR1 is SGHKS and CDR2 is YYEKEE (reference sequence). V gene TRBV5-5 combines with J gene TRBJ1-1; 9 bases match TRBD1. Material: PBMCs. This clonotype was obtained from a woman aged 25 to 39 in good health and CMV-seropositive. CDR3: CASRRRDVGQGNTEAFF. CDR3 DNA sequence: TGTGCCAGCAGACGACGGGATGTGGGACAGGGGAACACTGAAGCTTTCTTT. Complete variable domain (other parts from reference TRBV5-5 and TRBJ1-1): DAGVTQSPTHLIKTRGQQVTLRCSPISGHKSVSWYQQVLGQGPQFIFQYYEKEERGRGNFPDRFSARQFPNYSSELNVNALLLGDSALYLCASRRRDVGQGNTEAFFGQGTRLTVV.